Sequencing of this T cell receptor (beta chain) was carried out in a study of control samples from healthy donors and cancer patients. Trimming took 1 base from V and 1 from J, leaving 10 bases between them. The germline gives CDR1 GTSNPN, CDR2 SVGIG (reference sequence). This CDR3 is 14 amino acids long. Assay: immunoSEQ multiplex PCR; the TCRdb copy retains only in-frame clones and omits some. The repertoire has 150,000 to 180,000 clones, 90% to 95% of them found once; the top ten carry approximately 6.1%. V and J are TRBV30 and TRBJ1-1; the D gene is possibly TRBD1 (6 bases). The clonotype comes from a man in his forties in good health. The sample taken for sequencing was blood. This chain's CDR3 is CAWSEGVGNTEAFF. The CDR3 nucleotides are TGTGCCTGGAGTGAGGGGGTCGGGAACACTGAAGCTTTCTTT.